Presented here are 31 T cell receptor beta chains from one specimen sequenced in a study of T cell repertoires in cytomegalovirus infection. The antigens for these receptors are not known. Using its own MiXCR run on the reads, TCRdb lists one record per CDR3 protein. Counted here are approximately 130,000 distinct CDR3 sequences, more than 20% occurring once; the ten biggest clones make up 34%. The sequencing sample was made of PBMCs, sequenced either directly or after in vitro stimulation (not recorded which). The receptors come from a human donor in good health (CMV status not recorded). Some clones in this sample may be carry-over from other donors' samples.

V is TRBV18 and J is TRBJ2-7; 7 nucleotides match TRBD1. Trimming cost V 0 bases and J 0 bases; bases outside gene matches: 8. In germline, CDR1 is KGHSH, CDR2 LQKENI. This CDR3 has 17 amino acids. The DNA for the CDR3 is TGTGCCAGCTCACCACCGACCGGAAGACAGGGCTCCTACGAGCAGTACTTC. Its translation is CASSPPTGRQGSYEQYF.

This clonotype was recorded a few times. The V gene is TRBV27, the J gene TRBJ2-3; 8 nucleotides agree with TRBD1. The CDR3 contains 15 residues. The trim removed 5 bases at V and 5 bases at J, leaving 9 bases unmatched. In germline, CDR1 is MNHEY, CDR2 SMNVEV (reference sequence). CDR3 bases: TGTGCCAGCAGTGTCAGGGGGCTAGCCCAAGATACGCAGTATTTT. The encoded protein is CASSVRGLAQDTQYF.

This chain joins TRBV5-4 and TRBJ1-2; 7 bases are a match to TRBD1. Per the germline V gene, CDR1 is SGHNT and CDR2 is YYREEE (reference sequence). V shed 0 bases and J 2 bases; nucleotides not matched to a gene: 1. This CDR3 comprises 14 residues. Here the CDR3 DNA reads TGTGCCAGCAGCTTGGAGGACAGGAACTATGGCTACACCTTC. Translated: CASSLEDRNYGYTF.

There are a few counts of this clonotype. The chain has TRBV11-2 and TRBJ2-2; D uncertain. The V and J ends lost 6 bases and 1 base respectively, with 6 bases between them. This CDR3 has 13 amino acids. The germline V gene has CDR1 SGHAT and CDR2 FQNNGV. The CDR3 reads CASRPENTGELFF. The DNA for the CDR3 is TGTGCCAGCAGGCCCGAGAACACCGGGGAGCTGTTTTTT.

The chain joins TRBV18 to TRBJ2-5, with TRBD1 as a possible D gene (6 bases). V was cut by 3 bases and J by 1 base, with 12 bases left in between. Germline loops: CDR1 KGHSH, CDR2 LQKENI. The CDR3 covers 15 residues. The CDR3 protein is CASSPGQHFQETQYF. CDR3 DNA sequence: TGTGCCAGCTCACCCGGACAGCATTTCCAAGAGACCCAGTACTTC.

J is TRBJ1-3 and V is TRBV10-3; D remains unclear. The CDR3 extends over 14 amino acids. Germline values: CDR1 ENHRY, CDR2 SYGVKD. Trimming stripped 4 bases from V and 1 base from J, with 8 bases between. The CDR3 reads CAISADASGNTIYF. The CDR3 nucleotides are TGTGCCATCAGTGCAGATGCTTCTGGAAACACCATATATTTT.

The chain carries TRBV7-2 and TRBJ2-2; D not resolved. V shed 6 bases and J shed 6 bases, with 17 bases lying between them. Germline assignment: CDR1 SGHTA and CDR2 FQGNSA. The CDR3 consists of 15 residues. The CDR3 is CASSPSQVNAGELFF. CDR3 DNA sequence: TGTGCCAGCAGTCCGAGTCAAGTAAACGCCGGGGAGCTGTTTTTT.

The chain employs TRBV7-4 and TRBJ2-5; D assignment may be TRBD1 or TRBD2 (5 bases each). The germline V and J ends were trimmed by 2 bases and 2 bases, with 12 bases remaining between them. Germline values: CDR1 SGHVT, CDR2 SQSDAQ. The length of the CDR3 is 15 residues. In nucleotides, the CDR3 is TGTGCCAGCAGCTTACCTTTCGGGGCACAAGAGACCCAGTACTTC. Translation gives CASSLPFGAQETQYF. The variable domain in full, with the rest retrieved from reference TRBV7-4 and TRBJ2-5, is GAGVSQSPRYKVAKRGRDVALRCDSISGHVTLYWYRQTLGQGSEVLTYSQSDAQRDKSGRPSGRFSAERPERSVSTLKIQRTEQGDSAVYLCASSLPFGAQETQYFGPGTRLLVL.

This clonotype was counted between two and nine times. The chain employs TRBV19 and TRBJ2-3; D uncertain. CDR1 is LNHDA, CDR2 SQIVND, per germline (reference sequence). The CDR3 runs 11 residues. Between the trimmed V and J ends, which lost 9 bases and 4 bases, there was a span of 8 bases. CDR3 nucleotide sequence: TGTGCCAGCTCCGTCGCAGATACGCAGTATTTT. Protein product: CASSVADTQYF. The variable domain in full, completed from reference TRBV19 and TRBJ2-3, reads DGGITQSPKYLFRKEGQNVTLSCEQNLNHDAMYWYRQDPGQGLRLIYYSQIVNDFQKGDIAEGYSVSREKKESFPLTVTSAQKNPTAFYLCASSVADTQYFGPGTRLTVL.

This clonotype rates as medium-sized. CDR3 amino acids: CASRVAGGLYNEQFF. In DNA form, the CDR3 reads TGTGCCAGCAGAGTAGCGGGAGGCCTCTACAATGAGCAGTTCTTC. The V call is TRBV6-1, the J call TRBJ2-1; TRBD2 agrees at 10 bases. The CDR3 loop spans 15 amino acids. CDR1 is MNHNS and CDR2 is SASEGT in the germline V gene. The trim removed 6 bases at V and 3 bases at J, leaving 5 bases unmatched.

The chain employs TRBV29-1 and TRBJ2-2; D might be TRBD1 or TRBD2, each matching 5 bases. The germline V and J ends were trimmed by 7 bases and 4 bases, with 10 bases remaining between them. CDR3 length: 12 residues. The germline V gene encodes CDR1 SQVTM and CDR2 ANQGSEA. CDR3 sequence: CSADGGTGELFF. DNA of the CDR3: TGCAGCGCCGATGGGGGCACCGGGGAGCTGTTTTTT.

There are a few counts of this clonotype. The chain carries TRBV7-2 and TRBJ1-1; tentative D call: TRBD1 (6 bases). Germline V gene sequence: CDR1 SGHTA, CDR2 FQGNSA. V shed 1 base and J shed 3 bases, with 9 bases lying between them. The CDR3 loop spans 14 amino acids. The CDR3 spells CASSLVRGDTEAFF. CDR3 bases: TGTGCCAGCAGCTTAGTCAGGGGCGACACTGAAGCTTTCTTT.

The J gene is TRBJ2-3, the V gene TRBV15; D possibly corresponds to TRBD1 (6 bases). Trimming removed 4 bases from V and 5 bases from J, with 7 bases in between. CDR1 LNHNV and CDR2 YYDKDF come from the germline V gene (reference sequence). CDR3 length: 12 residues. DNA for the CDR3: TGTGCCACCAGCAAACAGGGAGATACGCAGTATTTT. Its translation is CATSKQGDTQYF.

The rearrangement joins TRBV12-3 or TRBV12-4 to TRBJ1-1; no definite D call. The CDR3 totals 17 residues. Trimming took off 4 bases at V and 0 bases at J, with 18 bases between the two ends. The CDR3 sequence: CASSSAGVSALNTEAFF. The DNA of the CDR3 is TGTGCCAGCAGTTCAGCGGGAGTAAGTGCACTGAACACTGAAGCTTTCTTT.

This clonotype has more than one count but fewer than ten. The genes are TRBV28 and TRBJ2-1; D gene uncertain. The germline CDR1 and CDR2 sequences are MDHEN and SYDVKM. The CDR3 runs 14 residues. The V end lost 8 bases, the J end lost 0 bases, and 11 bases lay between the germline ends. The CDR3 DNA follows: TGTGCCAGCCGGAAGGTGCTCTCCTACAATGAGCAGTTCTTC. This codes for CASRKVLSYNEQFF.

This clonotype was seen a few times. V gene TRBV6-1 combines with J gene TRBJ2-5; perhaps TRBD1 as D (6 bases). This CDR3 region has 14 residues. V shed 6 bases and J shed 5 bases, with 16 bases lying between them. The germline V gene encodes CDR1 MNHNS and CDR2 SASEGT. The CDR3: CASRQGLGGETQYF. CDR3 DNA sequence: TGTGCCAGCAGACAGGGCCTAGGCGGGGAGACCCAGTACTTC.

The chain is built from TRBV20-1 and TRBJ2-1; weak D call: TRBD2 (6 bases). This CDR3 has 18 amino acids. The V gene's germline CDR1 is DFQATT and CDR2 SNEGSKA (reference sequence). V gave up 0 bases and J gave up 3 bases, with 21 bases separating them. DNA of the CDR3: TGCAGTGCTAGAGATGATAGGGCTAGCGTGACCCACTACAATGAGCAGTTCTTC. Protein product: CSARDDRASVTHYNEQFF.

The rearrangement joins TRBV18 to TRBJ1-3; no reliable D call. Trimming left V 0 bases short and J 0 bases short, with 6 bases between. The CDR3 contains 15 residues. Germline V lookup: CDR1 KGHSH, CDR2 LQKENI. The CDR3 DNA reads TGTGCCAGCTCACCACCTGCACGCTCTGGAAACACCATATATTTT. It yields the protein CASSPPARSGNTIYF. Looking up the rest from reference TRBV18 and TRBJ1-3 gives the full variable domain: NAGVMQNPRHLVRRRGQEARLRCSPMKGHSHVYWYRQLPEEGLKFMVYLQKENIIDESGMPKERFSAEFPKEGPSILRIQQVVRGDSAAYFCASSPPARSGNTIYFGEGSWLTVV.

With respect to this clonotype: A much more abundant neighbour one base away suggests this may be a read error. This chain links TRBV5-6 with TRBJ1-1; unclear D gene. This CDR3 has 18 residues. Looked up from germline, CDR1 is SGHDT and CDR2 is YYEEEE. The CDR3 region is CASSPLWGAGPTTTGAFF. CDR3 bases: TGTGCCAGCAGCCCCCTCTGGGGAGCGGGCCCCACAACAACTGGAGCTTTCTTT.

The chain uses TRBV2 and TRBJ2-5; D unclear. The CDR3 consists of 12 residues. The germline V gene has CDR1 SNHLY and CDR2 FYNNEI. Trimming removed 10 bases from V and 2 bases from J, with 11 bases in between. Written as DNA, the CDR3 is TGTGCCACTGCGCGGAGTCAAGAGACCCAGTACTTC. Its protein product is CATARSQETQYF.

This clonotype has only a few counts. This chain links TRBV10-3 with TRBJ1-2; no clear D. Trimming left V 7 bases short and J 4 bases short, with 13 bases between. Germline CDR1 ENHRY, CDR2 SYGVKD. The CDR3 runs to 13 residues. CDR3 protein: CAIKDEVGYGYTF. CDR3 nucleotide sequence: TGTGCCATCAAGGACGAGGTCGGCTATGGCTACACCTTC.

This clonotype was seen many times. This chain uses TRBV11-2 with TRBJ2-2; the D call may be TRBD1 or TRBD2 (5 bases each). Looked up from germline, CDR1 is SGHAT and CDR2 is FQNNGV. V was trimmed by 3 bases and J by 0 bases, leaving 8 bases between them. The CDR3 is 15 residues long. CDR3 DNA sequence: TGTGCCAGCAGCTTCCAGGGACCGAACACCGGGGAGCTGTTTTTT. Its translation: CASSFQGPNTGELFF.

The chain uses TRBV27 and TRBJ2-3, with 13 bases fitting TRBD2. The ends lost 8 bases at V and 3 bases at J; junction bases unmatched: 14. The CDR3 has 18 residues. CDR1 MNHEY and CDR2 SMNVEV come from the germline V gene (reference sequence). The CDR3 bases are TGTGCCAGCCGAAAACTAGCGGGAGGGCGAATCAAAACAGATACGCAGTATTTT. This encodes CASRKLAGGRIKTDTQYF.

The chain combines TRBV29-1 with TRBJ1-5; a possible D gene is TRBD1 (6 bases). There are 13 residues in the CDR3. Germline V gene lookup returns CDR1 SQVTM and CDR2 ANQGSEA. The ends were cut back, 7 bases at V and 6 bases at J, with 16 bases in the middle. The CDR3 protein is CSAWQGRGQPQHF. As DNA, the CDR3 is TGCAGCGCGTGGCAGGGGAGGGGTCAGCCCCAGCATTTT.

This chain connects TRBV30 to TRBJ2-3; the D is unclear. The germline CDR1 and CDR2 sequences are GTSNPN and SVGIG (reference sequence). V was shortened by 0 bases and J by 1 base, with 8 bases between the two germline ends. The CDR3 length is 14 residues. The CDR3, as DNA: TGTGCCTGGAGTGTACTCCCTGGCACAGATACGCAGTATTTT. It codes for CAWSVLPGTDTQYF.

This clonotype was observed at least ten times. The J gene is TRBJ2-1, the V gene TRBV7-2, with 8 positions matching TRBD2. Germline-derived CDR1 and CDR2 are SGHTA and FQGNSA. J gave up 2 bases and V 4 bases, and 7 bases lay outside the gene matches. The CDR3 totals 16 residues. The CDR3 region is CASSSLAGVPYNEQFF. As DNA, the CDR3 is TGTGCCAGCAGCTCGCTAGCGGGTGTTCCCTACAATGAGCAGTTCTTC.

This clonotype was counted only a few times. CDR3 in amino acids: CATSNLQAGNTIYF. The CDR3, as DNA: TGTGCCACCAGCAACCTCCAAGCTGGAAACACCATATATTTT. V is TRBV15 and J is TRBJ1-3; D unresolved. V was shortened by 4 bases and J by 2 bases, with 9 bases between the two germline ends. This CDR3 is 14 amino acids long. The germline V gene encodes CDR1 LNHNV and CDR2 YYDKDF (reference sequence). Together with reference TRBV15 and TRBJ1-3, the CDR3 gives the full variable domain: DAMVIQNPRYQVTQFGKPVTLSCSQTLNHNVMYWYQQKSSQAPKLLFHYYDKDFNNEADTPDNFQSRRPNTSFCFLDIRSPGLGDTAMYLCATSNLQAGNTIYFGEGSWLTVV.

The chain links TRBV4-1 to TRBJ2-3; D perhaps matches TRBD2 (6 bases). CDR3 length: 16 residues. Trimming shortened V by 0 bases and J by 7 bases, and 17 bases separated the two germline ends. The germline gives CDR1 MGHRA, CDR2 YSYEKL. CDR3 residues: CASSQDLSTGEYTQYF. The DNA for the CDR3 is TGCGCCAGCAGCCAAGATCTGTCTACGGGGGAATATACGCAGTATTTT.

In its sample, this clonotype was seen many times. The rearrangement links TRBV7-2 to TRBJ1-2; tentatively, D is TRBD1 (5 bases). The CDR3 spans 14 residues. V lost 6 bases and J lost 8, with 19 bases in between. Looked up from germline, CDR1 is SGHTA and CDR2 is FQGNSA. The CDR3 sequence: CASSRSSDRDGYTF. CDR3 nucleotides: TGTGCCAGCAGTCGCAGTTCAGATCGGGACGGCTACACCTTC.

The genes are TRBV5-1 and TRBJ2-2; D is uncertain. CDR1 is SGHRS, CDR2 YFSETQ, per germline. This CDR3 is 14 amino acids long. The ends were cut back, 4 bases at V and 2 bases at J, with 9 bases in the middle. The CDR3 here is CASSGNPNTGELFF. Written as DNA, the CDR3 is TGCGCCAGCAGCGGGAACCCAAACACCGGGGAGCTGTTTTTT.

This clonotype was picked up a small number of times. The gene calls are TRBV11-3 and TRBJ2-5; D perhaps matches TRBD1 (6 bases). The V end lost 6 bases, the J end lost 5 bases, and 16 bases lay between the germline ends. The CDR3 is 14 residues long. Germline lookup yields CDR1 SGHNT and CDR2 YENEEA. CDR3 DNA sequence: TGTGCCAGCAGTCGACAGGACGGGCGGGAGACCCAGTACTTC. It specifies CASSRQDGRETQYF. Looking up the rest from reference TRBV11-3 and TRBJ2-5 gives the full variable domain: EAGVVQSPRYKIIEKKQPVAFWCNPISGHNTLYWYLQNLGQGPELLIRYENEEAVDDSQLPKDRFSAERLKGVDSTLKIQPAELGDSAVYLCASSRQDGRETQYFGPGTRLLVL.